Listed below are T cell receptor beta chains from one sample, sequenced in a study of T cells after yellow fever vaccination. Each CDR3 protein is one row after TCRdb ran MiXCR on the 5' RACE reads. The sample records approximately 300,000 distinct CDR3 sequences, 10% to 15% being singletons. The source material was CD4+ T cells sorted from PBMCs, sampled 45 days after the yellow fever booster vaccination. Receptors were obtained from a man aged 25 to 40 who received the YFV17D yellow fever vaccine. CDR3s include the opening cysteine and the closing phenylalanine or tryptophan.

v_gene,j_gene,CDR3aa
TRBV15,TRBJ2-3,CATSRDQGVADTQYF
TRBV29-1,TRBJ1-2,CSTRQALNYGYTF
TRBV6-2/TRBV6-3,TRBJ1-5,CASSRTPDRPQHF
TRBV7-2,TRBJ1-1,CASSRSNPEAFF
TRBV20-1,TRBJ1-1,CSAREATMNTEAFF
TRBV7-2,TRBJ2-1,CASIYIAGGNYNEQFF
TRBV7-9,TRBJ2-3,CASSLGTTDTQYF
TRBV7-2,TRBJ2-5,CASSLSLHRETQYF
TRBV7-2,TRBJ2-1,CASSPGPNSGITDEQFF
TRBV7-2,TRBJ2-7,CASSLEAGGYYEQYF
TRBV29-1,TRBJ2-1,CSVDLLAGYNEQFF
TRBV7-2,TRBJ1-4,CASSSLQGADNEKLFF
TRBV4-2,TRBJ2-3,CASSQEKMADTQYF
TRBV7-3,TRBJ2-3,CASSPRSRDTQYF
TRBV12-5,TRBJ2-3,CASGFGQGRQDTQYF
TRBV7-8,TRBJ1-5,CASSQDRGGQPQHF
TRBV12-3/TRBV12-4,TRBJ1-2,CAFSLARVGLNLYYGYTF
TRBV7-8,TRBJ2-5,CASSLNLGTGGETQYF
TRBV5-1,TRBJ2-5,CASSFTTPDQETQYF
TRBV12-5,TRBJ2-7,CACCQRLRTGKGDEQYF
TRBV29-1,TRBJ2-5,CSVTSGRFQETQYF
TRBV7-2,TRBJ2-3,CASSQTAGGPDTQYF